These 11 T cell receptor beta chains share one sample of origin, sequenced in a study of cytomegalovirus exposure and HLA in healthy donors. With 60 Vbeta and 13 Jbeta primers, the PCR was carried out. Assay used: immunoSEQ multiplex PCR; TCRdb lists only in-frame clones, some missing. In all, the sample yields fewer than 150,000 clones. Sequencing input: PBMCs. These receptor sequences come from a man between 40 and 49 years old in good health and CMV-seronegative.

This chain connects TRBV9 to TRBJ2-5, with D tentatively TRBD2 (5 bases). V lost 2 bases and J 7 bases, leaving 15 bases between the germline ends. The V gene's germline CDR1 is SGDLS and CDR2 YYNGEE. The CDR3 spans 14 residues. Here the CDR3 DNA reads TGTGCCAGCAGCGTCCTCCTCGCCGCGGGGACCCAGTACTTC. Protein sequence: CASSVLLAAGTQYF.

The chain uses TRBV5-5 and TRBJ2-7; D not resolved. V lost 1 base to trimming and J lost 2 bases, with 4 bases between them. There are 12 residues in the CDR3. The germline V gene encodes CDR1 SGHKS and CDR2 YYEKEE (reference sequence). In DNA, the CDR3 is TGTGCCAGCAGCTTGAATACCTACGAGCAGTACTTC. This encodes CASSLNTYEQYF.

V and J are TRBV7-9 and TRBJ2-3; D is perhaps TRBD1 (6 bases). This CDR3 is 15 amino acids long. V was shortened by 9 bases and J by 0 bases, with 16 bases between the two germline ends. CDR1 and CDR2 from the germline V gene are SEHNR and FQNEAQ (reference sequence). CDR3 coding DNA: TGTGCCAGTACCGGACGGACAGTAAGCACAGATACGCAGTATTTT. It is translated as CASTGRTVSTDTQYF.

This sequence joins TRBV5-4 and TRBJ2-7; TRBD1 agrees at 8 bases. This CDR3 region has 15 residues. J lost 7 bases, V lost 4 bases, and 13 bases had no gene match. The germline V gene encodes CDR1 SGHNT and CDR2 YYREEE (reference sequence). The CDR3 reads CASSPEGQGWKEQYF. The CDR3 DNA reads as TGTGCCAGCAGCCCGGAAGGACAGGGTTGGAAAGAGCAGTACTTC.

This chain links TRBV7-9 with TRBJ1-4; D unresolved. Trimming shortened V by 4 bases and J by 4 bases, and 19 bases separated the two germline ends. The CDR3 sequence is 17 residues long. Germline CDR1 and CDR2: SEHNR and FQNEAQ (reference sequence). The CDR3 DNA reads TGTGCCAGCAGCTACCTACTGACTTCGGGAGGTAATGAAAAACTGTTTTTT. Translation: CASSYLLTSGGNEKLFF.

Concerning this clone: Other DNA sequences in the same sample also yield this CDR3. This chain links TRBV6-1 with TRBJ2-3; 12 nucleotides align to TRBD2. The trim removed 6 bases at V and 4 bases at J, leaving 5 bases unmatched. The CDR3 has 15 amino acids. From germline, CDR1 is MNHNS and CDR2 SASEGT. The CDR3 sequence is CASSETSGGADTQYF. In DNA, the CDR3 is TGTGCCAGCAGCGAGACTAGCGGGGGCGCAGATACGCAGTATTTT.

The chain recombines TRBV6-5 with TRBJ1-2; unclear D gene. There are 13 residues in the CDR3. Germline-derived CDR1 and CDR2 are MNHEY and SVGAGI. V was cut by 9 bases and J by 2 bases, with 13 bases left in between. CDR3 nucleotides: TGTGCCAGTTCTCCAGGTGAGAACTATGGCTACACCTTC. Its translation: CASSPGENYGYTF.

The rearrangement uses TRBV4-3 and TRBJ1-3; the D is unclear. The length of the CDR3 is 16 residues. V was pared by 0 bases and J by 2 bases, with 11 bases between. CDR1 and CDR2 from the germline V gene are LGHNA and YSLEER. The CDR3 DNA follows: TGCGCCAGCAGCCAAGATGTCAGGTCGACTGGAAACACCATATATTTT. Its protein product is CASSQDVRSTGNTIYF.

The chain links TRBV18 to TRBJ2-2; the D gene is possibly TRBD1 (6 bases). Germline V lookup: CDR1 KGHSH, CDR2 LQKENI. The length of the CDR3 is 17 residues. The V gene lost 2 bases and the J gene lost 0 bases, with 13 bases spanning the gap. CDR3 nucleotide sequence: TGTGCCAGCTCACCAAGGCAACAGGGCTCGAACACCGGGGAGCTGTTTTTT. Translated, it gives CASSPRQQGSNTGELFF.

The chain recombines TRBV28 with TRBJ2-2; 9 bases map to TRBD1. The germline V gene encodes CDR1 MDHEN and CDR2 SYDVKM. This CDR3 has 16 residues. Losses at the gene ends were 1 base for V and 4 bases for J; bases not matched to a gene: 4. CDR3 in amino acids: CASSLSDRGGTGELFF. The DNA of the CDR3 is TGTGCCAGCAGTTTATCAGACAGGGGGGGCACCGGGGAGCTGTTTTTT.

The gene calls are TRBV6-7 and TRBJ2-5, with 7 positions matching TRBD1. TRBJ2-7 explains the end of the DNA better; the J call may be wrong. TRBV6-7 is given ORF status, its function remaining uncertain. The CDR3 consists of 15 residues. The CDR3 bases are TGTGCCAGCACCCACCGGGACAGTCCTACCTACGAGCAGTACTTC. This sequence encodes CASTHRDSPTYEQYF.